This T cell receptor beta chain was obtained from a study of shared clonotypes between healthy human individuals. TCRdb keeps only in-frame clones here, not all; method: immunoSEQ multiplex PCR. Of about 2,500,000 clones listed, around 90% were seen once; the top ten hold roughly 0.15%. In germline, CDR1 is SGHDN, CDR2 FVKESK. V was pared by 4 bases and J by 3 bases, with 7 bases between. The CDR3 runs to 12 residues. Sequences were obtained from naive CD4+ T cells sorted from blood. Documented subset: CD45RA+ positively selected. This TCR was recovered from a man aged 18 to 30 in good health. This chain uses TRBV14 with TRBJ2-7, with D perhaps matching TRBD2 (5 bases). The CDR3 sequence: CASSRGLYEQYF. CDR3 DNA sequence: TGTGCCAGCAGCCGCGGACTCTACGAGCAGTACTTC. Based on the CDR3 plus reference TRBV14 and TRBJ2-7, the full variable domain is EAGVTQFPSHSVIEKGQTVTLRCDPISGHDNLYWYRRVMGKEIKFLLHFVKESKQDESGMPNNRFLAERTGGTYSTLKVQPAELEDSGVYFCASSRGLYEQYFGPGTRLTVT.